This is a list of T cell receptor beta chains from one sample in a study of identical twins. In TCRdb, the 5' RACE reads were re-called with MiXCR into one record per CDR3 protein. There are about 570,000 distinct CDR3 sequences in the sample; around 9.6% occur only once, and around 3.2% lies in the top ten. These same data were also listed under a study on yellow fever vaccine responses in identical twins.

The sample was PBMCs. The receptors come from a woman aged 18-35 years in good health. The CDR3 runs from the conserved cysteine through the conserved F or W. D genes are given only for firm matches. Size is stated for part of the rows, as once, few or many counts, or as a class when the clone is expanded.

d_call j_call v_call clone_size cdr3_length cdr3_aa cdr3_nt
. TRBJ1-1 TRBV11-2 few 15 CASSLVARKGTEAFF TGTGCCAGCAGCTTAGTTGCAAGAAAAGGGACTGAAGCTTTCTTT
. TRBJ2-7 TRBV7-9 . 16 CASSLRHPVPSYEQYF TGTGCCAGCAGCTTAAGACATCCGGTCCCCTCCTACGAGCAGTACTTC
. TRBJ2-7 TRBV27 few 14 CASSLYADAYEQYF TGTGCCAGCAGTTTATATGCAGACGCCTACGAGCAGTACTTC
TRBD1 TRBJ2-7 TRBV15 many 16 CATSRDLRDSLYEQYF TGTGCCACCAGCAGAGATCTCCGGGACAGTCTCTACGAGCAGTACTTC
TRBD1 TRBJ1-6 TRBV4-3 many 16 CASSQDLRDSYSPLHF TGCGCCAGCAGCCAAGATTTACGGGACAGTTATTCACCCCTCCACTTT
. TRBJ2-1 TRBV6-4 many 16 CASSEWDASSYNEQFF TGTGCCAGCAGTGAATGGGACGCCAGCTCCTACAATGAGCAGTTCTTC
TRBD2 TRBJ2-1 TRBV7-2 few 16 CASSLALAGGPDEQFF TGTGCCAGCAGCTTAGCACTAGCGGGGGGGCCCGATGAGCAGTTCTTC
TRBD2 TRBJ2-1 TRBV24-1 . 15 CATSETGRRGYEQFF TGTGCCACCAGTGAAACGGGACGGCGGGGGTATGAGCAGTTCTTC
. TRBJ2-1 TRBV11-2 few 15 CASSPHGWTYNEQFF TGTGCCAGCAGCCCCCACGGGTGGACTTACAATGAGCAGTTCTTC
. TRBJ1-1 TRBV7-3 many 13 CASSLFPGTEAFF TGTGCCAGCAGCTTATTCCCCGGGACTGAAGCTTTCTTT
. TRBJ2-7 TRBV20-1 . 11 CSASLKTEQYF TGCAGTGCTAGCCTCAAAACCGAGCAGTACTTC
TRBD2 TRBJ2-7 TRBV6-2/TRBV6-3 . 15 CASSYTSGSRYEQYF TGTGCCAGCAGTTATACAAGCGGGAGTCGATACGAGCAGTACTTC
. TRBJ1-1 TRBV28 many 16 CASSLEQGTMNTEAFF TGTGCCAGCAGTTTAGAACAGGGCACAATGAACACTGAAGCTTTCTTT
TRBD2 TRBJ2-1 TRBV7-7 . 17 CASSLAGVAGAYNEQFF TGTGCTAGCAGCTTAGCGGGCGTAGCGGGGGCCTACAATGAGCAGTTCTTC
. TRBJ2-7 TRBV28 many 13 CASTRAGAYEQYF TGTGCCAGCACTCGGGCTGGGGCCTACGAGCAGTACTTC
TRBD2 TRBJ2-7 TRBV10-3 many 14 CAITASGTSYEQYF TGTGCCATCACGGCGAGCGGGACGTCCTACGAGCAGTACTTC
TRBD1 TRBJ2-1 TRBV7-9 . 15 CASSLGQGVRNEQFF TGTGCCAGCAGCTTGGGACAGGGGGTTCGGAATGAGCAGTTCTTC
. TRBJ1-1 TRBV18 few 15 CASSPTDTTGTEAFF TGTGCCAGCTCACCAACGGACACAACGGGGACTGAAGCTTTCTTT
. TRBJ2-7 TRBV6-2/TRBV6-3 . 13 CASRQAGGNEQYF TGTGCCAGCCGCCAGGCTGGGGGGAACGAGCAGTACTTC
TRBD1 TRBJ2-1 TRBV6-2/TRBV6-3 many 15 CASSVPGQGKNEQFF TGTGCCAGCAGTGTACCGGGACAGGGGAAGAATGAGCAGTTCTTC
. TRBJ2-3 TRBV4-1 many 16 CASSQDGLPSTDTQYF TGCGCCAGCAGCCAAGATGGGCTGCCGAGCACAGATACGCAGTATTTT
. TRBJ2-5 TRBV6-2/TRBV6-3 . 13 CASSPRDTETQYF TGTGCCAGCAGCCCCCGGGACACTGAGACCCAGTACTTC
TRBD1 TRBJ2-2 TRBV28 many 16 CASRRDRARVTGELFF TGTGCCAGCAGACGGGACAGGGCCCGAGTCACCGGGGAGCTGTTTTTT
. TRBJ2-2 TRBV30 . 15 CAWSDREWNTGELFF TGTGCCTGGAGTGACCGAGAATGGAACACCGGGGAGCTGTTTTTT
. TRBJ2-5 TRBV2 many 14 CASSERIIQETQYF TGTGCCAGCAGCGAGCGGATCATCCAAGAGACCCAGTACTTC
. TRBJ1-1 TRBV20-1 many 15 CSASSSIGQGPEAFF TGCAGTGCTAGCTCCTCGATAGGGCAGGGCCCTGAAGCTTTCTTT
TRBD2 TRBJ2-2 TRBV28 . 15 CASSSGGGDTGELFF TGTGCCAGCAGTTCGGGAGGGGGGGACACCGGGGAGCTGTTTTTT
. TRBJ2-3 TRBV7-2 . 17 CASRPTGRGPLTDTQYF TGTGCCAGCAGACCTACGGGGCGGGGGCCCCTCACAGATACGCAGTATTTT
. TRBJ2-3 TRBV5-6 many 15 CASSLLSDNTDTQYF TGTGCCAGCAGCTTGCTGTCAGACAACACAGATACGCAGTATTTT
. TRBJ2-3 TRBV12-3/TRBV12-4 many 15 CASSPDSASTDTQYF TGTGCCAGCAGTCCAGACAGTGCTAGCACAGATACGCAGTATTTT
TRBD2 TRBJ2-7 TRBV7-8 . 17 CASSLVGTSGYSYEQYF TGTGCCAGCAGCTTAGTTGGGACTAGCGGGTACTCCTACGAGCAGTACTTC
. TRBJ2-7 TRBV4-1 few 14 CASSQVSGAYEQYF TGCGCCAGCAGCCAAGTGTCGGGAGCCTACGAGCAGTACTTC
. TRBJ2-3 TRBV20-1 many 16 CSAITPGTTSTDTQYF TGCAGTGCTATAACCCCCGGGACCACTAGCACAGATACGCAGTATTTT
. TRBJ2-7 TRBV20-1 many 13 CSARTGTYYEQYF TGCAGTGCTAGGACGGGGACCTACTACGAGCAGTACTTC
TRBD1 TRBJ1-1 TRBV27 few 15 CASSLSMTGITEAFF TGTGCCAGCAGTTTATCGATGACAGGGATCACTGAAGCTTTCTTT
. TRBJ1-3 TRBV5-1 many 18 CASSKDGQSATSGNTIYF TGCGCCAGCAGCAAGGATGGACAGTCTGCTACTTCTGGAAACACCATATATTTT
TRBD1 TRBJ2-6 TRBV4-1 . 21 CASSQDGGQGALPSGANVLTF TGCGCCAGCAGCCAAGATGGGGGACAGGGGGCCCTCCCCTCTGGGGCCAACGTCCTGACTTTC
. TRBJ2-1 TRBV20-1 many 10 CSAPKLGQFF TGCAGTGCTCCTAAGTTGGGGCAGTTCTTC
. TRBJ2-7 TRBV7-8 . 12 CASSRHSYEQYF TGTGCCAGCAGCCGACACTCCTACGAGCAGTACTTC
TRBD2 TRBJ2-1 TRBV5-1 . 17 CASSLETSGSSYNEQFF TGCGCCAGCAGCTTGGAGACTAGCGGGAGCTCCTACAATGAGCAGTTCTTC
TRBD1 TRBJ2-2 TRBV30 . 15 CAWSGQGANTGELFF TGTGCCTGGAGTGGACAGGGGGCGAACACCGGGGAGCTGTTTTTT
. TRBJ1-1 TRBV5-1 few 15 CASSLEAIRNTEAFF TGCGCCAGCAGCTTGGAGGCTATACGGAACACTGAAGCTTTCTTT
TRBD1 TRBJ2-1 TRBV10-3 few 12 CAISEGGTEQFF TGTGCCATCAGTGAAGGGGGCACTGAGCAGTTCTTC
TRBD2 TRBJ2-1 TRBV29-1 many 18 CSVEGGGLDGSEYNEQFF TGCAGCGTTGAAGGGGGAGGACTAGACGGGAGCGAGTACAATGAGCAGTTCTTC
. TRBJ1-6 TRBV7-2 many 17 CASSLKGAPGRLLVGHF TGTGCCAGCAGCTTGAAAGGAGCCCCGGGACGTCTTTTGGTTGGCCACTTT
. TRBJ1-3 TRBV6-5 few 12 CASGGAGNTIYF TGTGCCAGCGGCGGGGCTGGAAACACCATATATTTT
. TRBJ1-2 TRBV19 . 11 CASSIGDGYTF TGTGCCAGTAGTATTGGGGACGGCTACACCTTC
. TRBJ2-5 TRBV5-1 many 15 CASSLRQSLQETQYF TGCGCCAGCAGCTTGAGGCAGAGCCTCCAAGAGACCCAGTACTTC
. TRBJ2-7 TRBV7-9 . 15 CASSLGRDLLGEQYF TGTGCCAGCAGCTTAGGGCGGGACCTGCTGGGTGAGCAGTACTTC
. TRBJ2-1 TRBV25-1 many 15 CASSEQGLTNYEQFF TGTGCCAGCAGTGAACAAGGACTAACCAATTATGAGCAGTTCTTC
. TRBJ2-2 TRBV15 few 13 CATSRPYTGELFF TGTGCCACCAGCAGACCCTACACCGGGGAGCTGTTTTTT
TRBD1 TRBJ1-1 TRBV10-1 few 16 CASSEVGDRVRSEAFF TGCGCCAGCAGTGAGGTGGGGGACAGGGTGAGGTCTGAAGCTTTCTTT
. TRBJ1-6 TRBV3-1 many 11 CASSQLSLLHF TGTGCCAGCAGCCAATTATCTCTACTCCACTTT
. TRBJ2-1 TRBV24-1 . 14 CATSDISGYNEQFF TGTGCCACCAGTGATATTAGCGGTTACAATGAGCAGTTCTTC
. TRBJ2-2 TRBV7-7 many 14 CASSLSGLPGELFF TGTGCTAGCAGCTTATCGGGTCTCCCCGGGGAGCTGTTTTTT
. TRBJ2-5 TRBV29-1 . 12 CSVDPGEETQYF TGCAGCGTTGACCCAGGGGAAGAGACCCAGTACTTC
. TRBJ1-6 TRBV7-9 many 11 CASSLDSPLHF TGTGCCAGCAGCTTGGATTCACCCCTCCACTTT
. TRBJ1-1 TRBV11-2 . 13 CASSPSGETEAFF TGTGCCAGCAGCCCCAGTGGGGAAACTGAAGCTTTCTTT
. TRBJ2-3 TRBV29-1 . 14 CSVDGGQGGDTQYF TGCAGCGTTGATGGTGGACAGGGAGGGGATACGCAGTATTTT
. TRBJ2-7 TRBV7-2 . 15 CASSLGGYYPYEQYF TGTGCCAGCAGCTTAGGAGGCTACTACCCCTACGAGCAGTACTTC